The 28 T cell receptor beta chains below were found in one sample sequenced in a study of T cells in localized non-small cell lung cancer. Here immunoSEQ multiplex PCR was the method, and the copy in TCRdb shows in-frame clones only, minus some. In the table there are fewer than 25,000 clones, 70% to 90% of which are singletons. The sequencing here drew on peripheral blood, taken before any cancer treatment. These receptors were obtained from a woman aged 35 to 69 with stage I lung adenocarcinoma.

V gene TRBV9 combines with J gene TRBJ1-3; unclear D gene. V was cut by 1 base and J by 5 bases, with 19 bases left in between. Looked up from germline, CDR1 is SGDLS and CDR2 is YYNGEE. The CDR3 spans 17 residues. The CDR3 loop reads CASSVYSGDPRRNTIYF. For the CDR3, the DNA is TGTGCCAGCAGCGTATATTCGGGCGATCCTCGGAGAAACACCATATATTTT.

The J gene is TRBJ2-7, the V gene TRBV5-1; D is tentatively TRBD1 or TRBD2 (5 bases each). Per germline, CDR1 SGHRS and CDR2 YFSETQ. This CDR3 contains 18 residues. V dropped 2 bases and J dropped 3 bases, with 24 bases sitting between them. The CDR3 protein is CASSFIPGRDEQRYEQYF. In DNA, the CDR3 is TGCGCCAGCAGCTTCATACCGGGACGGGATGAGCAGCGCTACGAGCAGTACTTC. Complete variable domain (other parts from reference TRBV5-1 and TRBJ2-7): KAGVTQTPRYLIKTRGQQVTLSCSPISGHRSVSWYQQTPGQGLQFLFEYFSETQRNKGNFPGRFSGRQFSNSRSEMNVSTLELGDSALYLCASSFIPGRDEQRYEQYFGPGTRLTVT.

The chain combines TRBV28 with TRBJ1-2, with D possibly matching TRBD1 (6 bases). Trimming took off 7 bases at V and 1 base at J, with 10 bases between the two ends. Germline V gene lookup returns CDR1 MDHEN and CDR2 SYDVKM. The CDR3 consists of 13 residues. DNA of the CDR3: TGTGCCAGCAATAGGGACATTAACTATGGCTACACCTTC. Amino acid sequence: CASNRDINYGYTF.

This clone was recorded a few times. Mismatch with germline at one junction end may stem from a read error. The rearrangement uses TRBV2 and TRBJ1-2, with D maybe TRBD1 (6 bases). CDR3 length: 14 residues. From germline, CDR1 is SNHLY and CDR2 FYNNEI. In DNA, the CDR3 is TGTGCCAGCAGTGAAGGGACAGCTTCTCGTTTTCCAACGTTC. Translating it yields CASSEGTASRFPTF.

The genes are TRBV10-3 and TRBJ1-3; D is undetermined. Germline V gives CDR1 ENHRY, CDR2 SYGVKD. V lost 3 bases to trimming and J lost 1 base, with 10 bases between them. The CDR3 contains 15 residues. CDR3 nucleotides: TGTGCCATCAGTGAAGGGATCACGTCTGGAAACACCATATATTTT. Protein: CAISEGITSGNTIYF.

The chain combines TRBV10-2 with TRBJ1-5; D gene uncertain. The CDR3 has 13 amino acids. CDR1 is WSHSY and CDR2 is SAAADI in the germline V gene. The V gene lost 0 bases and the J gene lost 4 bases, with 4 bases spanning the gap. The CDR3 DNA sequence: TGCGCCAGCAGTGAGTCAGAGAATCAGCCCCAGCATTTT. Its protein product is CASSESENQPQHF.

To note about this clone: The junction differs from germline at one of its ends, possibly a read error. The chain couples TRBV4-3 to TRBJ1-6; 8 nucleotides agree with TRBD1. Germline V lookup: CDR1 LGHNA, CDR2 YSLEER. This CDR3 comprises 16 residues. This CDR3 is CVSSQDRTGPNSPLHF. The CDR3 coding sequence is TGCGTCAGCAGCCAAGATAGGACAGGGCCAAATTCACCCCTCCACTTT.

The chain employs TRBV5-1 and TRBJ2-1; no reliable D call. The ends were cut back, 4 bases at V and 5 bases at J, with 7 bases in the middle. CDR3 length: 12 residues. The germline gives CDR1 SGHRS, CDR2 YFSETQ. The CDR3 DNA is TGCGCCAGCAGCGTCTGGGACAATGAGCAGTTCTTC. Protein sequence: CASSVWDNEQFF. The whole variable domain, filled in from reference TRBV5-1 and TRBJ2-1, reads KAGVTQTPRYLIKTRGQQVTLSCSPISGHRSVSWYQQTPGQGLQFLFEYFSETQRNKGNFPGRFSGRQFSNSRSEMNVSTLELGDSALYLCASSVWDNEQFFGPGTRLTVL.

The chain joins TRBV18 to TRBJ2-6, with D perhaps matching TRBD2 (5 bases). Trimming shortened V by 2 bases and J by 0 bases, and 5 bases separated the two germline ends. The CDR3 runs 15 residues. CDR1 KGHSH and CDR2 LQKENI come from the germline V gene. In DNA, the CDR3 is TGTGCCAGCTCACCAGAGGGCTCTGGGGCCAACGTCCTGACTTTC. Translated, it gives CASSPEGSGANVLTF.

The chain links TRBV2 to TRBJ2-7; D is unclear. Germline loops: CDR1 SNHLY, CDR2 FYNNEI. The CDR3 sequence is 12 residues long. The V end was cut by 4 bases, the J end by 3 bases, with 7 bases between. The CDR3 here is CASSAGYYEQYF. For the CDR3, the DNA is TGTGCCAGCAGTGCCGGGTACTACGAGCAGTACTTC. Using reference TRBV2 and TRBJ2-7 for the parts outside the CDR3, the full variable domain is EPEVTQTPSHQVTQMGQEVILRCVPISNHLYFYWYRQILGQKVEFLVSFYNNEISEKSEIFDDQFSVERPDGSNFTLKIRSTKLEDSAMYFCASSAGYYEQYFGPGTRLTVT.

The chain uses TRBV5-4 and TRBJ1-1; D is unresolved. The CDR3 runs to 13 residues. The V and J ends lost 1 base and 1 base respectively, with 5 bases between them. Germline V gene lookup returns CDR1 SGHNT and CDR2 YYREEE (reference sequence). The CDR3 sequence is CASSLPGNTEAFF. The CDR3 DNA reads TGTGCCAGCAGCTTGCCCGGGAACACTGAAGCTTTCTTT. Based on the CDR3 plus reference TRBV5-4 and TRBJ1-1, the full variable domain is ETGVTQSPTHLIKTRGQQVTLRCSSQSGHNTVSWYQQALGQGPQFIFQYYREEENGRGNFPPRFSGLQFPNYSSELNVNALELDDSALYLCASSLPGNTEAFFGQGTRLTVV.

In DNA form, the CDR3 reads TGTGCCAGCAGCCTAATGACGGACCAGTACTTC. Protein: CASSLMTDQYF. V and J are TRBV11-3 and TRBJ2-5; D not certain. V was cut by 5 bases and J by 10 bases, with 11 bases left in between. Germline CDR1 is SGHNT and CDR2 is YENEEA. CDR3 size: 11 residues.

The chain links TRBV4-3 to TRBJ1-3, with 12 bases aligning to TRBD1. V shed 3 bases, J shed 3 bases, and the junction held 3 bases outside the gene matches. Germline lookup yields CDR1 LGHNA and CDR2 YSLEER. The CDR3 runs to 16 residues. CDR3 nucleotide sequence: TGCGCCAGCAGCCAGGGGACAGGGGGCTTTGGAAACACCATATATTTT. Translated: CASSQGTGGFGNTIYF.

The rearrangement links TRBV4-3 to TRBJ2-1, with a tentative D call TRBD1 (5 bases). The CDR3 has 16 residues. Germline lookup yields CDR1 LGHNA and CDR2 YSLEER. Trimming took 0 bases from V and 7 from J, leaving 16 bases between them. The CDR3 sequence is CASSQDAGMVTNEQFF. The CDR3 bases are TGCGCCAGCAGCCAAGATGCAGGGATGGTAACTAATGAGCAGTTCTTC.

This clone occurred a few times. This chain connects TRBV30 to TRBJ2-2; 7 bases fit TRBD1. In germline, CDR1 is GTSNPN, CDR2 SVGIG (reference sequence). J was trimmed by 8 bases and V by 1 base; bases with no gene match: 10. CDR3 length equals 15 residues. The CDR3 protein is CAWSEGGADTGELFF. As DNA, the CDR3 is TGTGCCTGGAGTGAAGGGGGCGCAGATACTGGGGAGCTGTTTTTT.

The genes are TRBV5-5 and TRBJ1-2; D gene ambiguous. The CDR3 totals 14 residues. Germline loops: CDR1 SGHKS, CDR2 YYEKEE (reference sequence). V was pared by 4 bases and J by 3 bases, with 13 bases between. CDR3: CASSQSGRYYGYTF. The CDR3 DNA is TGTGCCAGCAGCCAGTCAGGTCGATACTATGGCTACACCTTC.

The genes are TRBV5-8 and TRBJ1-5; D might be TRBD1 (6 bases). Trimming left V 0 bases short and J 7 bases short, with 17 bases between. The CDR3 totals 16 residues. CDR1 SGHTS and CDR2 YDEGEE come from the germline V gene. CDR3 residues: CASSLVGQGFDQPQHF. In nucleotides, the CDR3 is TGTGCCAGCAGCTTGGTGGGCCAGGGGTTTGACCAGCCCCAGCATTTT.

This clone has more than one count but fewer than ten. This chain uses TRBV19 with TRBJ1-2, with 7 positions matching TRBD1. V was clipped by 8 bases and J by 4 bases; unmatched bases: 4. The CDR3 has 12 amino acids. The V gene's germline CDR1 is LNHDA and CDR2 SQIVND (reference sequence). For the CDR3, the DNA is TGTGCCAGTCAATACAGGGGCTATGGCTACACCTTC. Translating it yields CASQYRGYGYTF.

This sequence joins TRBV16 and TRBJ1-2; no firm D call. Germline CDR1 and CDR2: KGHSY and FQNENV. This CDR3 has 12 residues. Trimming removed 2 bases at V and 3 bases at J, with 4 bases between. The CDR3 sequence: CASSQLDYGYTF. CDR3 DNA sequence: TGTGCCAGCAGCCAACTAGACTATGGCTACACCTTC.

The chain joins TRBV10-3 to TRBJ1-3; 7 bases align to TRBD1. This CDR3 is 15 amino acids long. V shed 4 bases, J shed 1 base, and the junction held 4 bases outside the gene matches. In germline, CDR1 is ENHRY, CDR2 SYGVKD. DNA of the CDR3: TGTGCCATCAGTGGACAGGGCATATCTGGAAACACCATATATTTT. It codes for CAISGQGISGNTIYF.

The rearrangement joins TRBV6-1 to TRBJ2-3; D not certain. V was clipped by 5 bases and J by 6 bases, with 9 bases between them. CDR1 and CDR2 from the germline V gene are MNHNS and SASEGT. This CDR3 contains 12 residues. The CDR3 DNA reads as TGTGCCAGCAGTTTCACACAGGATACGCAGTATTTT. It specifies CASSFTQDTQYF.

The chain links TRBV19 to TRBJ2-3; maybe TRBD2 (6 bases). Germline-derived CDR1 and CDR2 are LNHDA and SQIVND (reference sequence). The CDR3 is 15 amino acids. The V end was cut by 6 bases, the J end by 3 bases, with 16 bases between. This CDR3 reads CASSPGDGVTDTQYF. CDR3 nucleotides: TGTGCCAGTAGCCCGGGGGACGGGGTGACAGATACGCAGTATTTT.

The chain carries TRBV16 and TRBJ1-1; D is unclear. The CDR3 is 11 residues long. V was clipped by 1 base and J by 11 bases, with 8 bases between them. Germline V gives CDR1 KGHSY, CDR2 FQNENV. DNA for the CDR3: TGTGCCAGCAGCCAATTGAGGGAGGCTTTCTTT. Translated, it gives CASSQLREAFF.

This clone appeared once. The chain is built from TRBV6-5 and TRBJ2-1, with 9 bases fitting TRBD2. The CDR3 is 14 residues long. Trimming removed 9 bases from V and 3 bases from J; junction bases left unmatched: 6. Germline-derived CDR1 and CDR2 are MNHEY and SVGAGI. CDR3: CASPPSGDYNEQFF. CDR3 DNA: TGTGCCAGTCCTCCTAGCGGGGACTACAATGAGCAGTTCTTC.

This rearrangement joins TRBV7-2 to TRBJ2-7, with TRBD2 matching over 7 bases. V lost 7 bases to trimming and J lost 3 bases; unmatched junction nucleotides: 3. From germline, CDR1 is SGHTA and CDR2 FQGNSA. The CDR3 is 12 amino acids. For the CDR3, the DNA is TGTGCCAGCACCGGGGACTACTACGAGCAGTACTTC. Its protein product is CASTGDYYEQYF.

In its sample, this clone was seen a few times. The chain combines TRBV27 with TRBJ2-7; maybe TRBD1 (6 bases). The CDR3 is made up of 14 amino acids. The germline CDR1 and CDR2 sequences are MNHEY and SMNVEV (reference sequence). Trimming cost V 5 bases and J 2 bases, with 13 bases left between them. The CDR3: CASSDPGTTYEQYF. The CDR3 DNA follows: TGTGCCAGCAGTGACCCTGGGACAACCTACGAGCAGTACTTC.

This clone has only one observation. This chain uses TRBV28 with TRBJ2-1; 8 bases are shared with TRBD2. This CDR3 region has 18 residues. Germline loops: CDR1 MDHEN, CDR2 SYDVKM. The J segment lost 8 bases and the V segment lost 2 bases, leaving 17 bases of the junction unmatched. The CDR3 protein is CASSLADRLVAGGDEQFF. The CDR3 nucleotides read TGTGCCAGCAGTTTAGCGGACAGACTAGTGGCGGGGGGCGATGAGCAGTTCTTC.

The genes are TRBV21-1 and TRBJ1-1; the DNA was not compared with TRBD1, the D call given in the table. TRBV21-1 is tagged as a pseudogene. The CDR3 is 14 residues long. The CDR3 DNA reads as TGTGCCAGCACCCCCGGGACATTGAACACTGAAGCTTTCTTT. Its translation is CASTPGTLNTEAFF.